These 2 T cell receptor beta chains came from one sample sequenced in a study of Graves' ophthalmopathy and Graves' hyperthyroidism. RNA transcripts yielded amplified TCR beta CDR3 regions. Scientists carried out first-round RT-PCR using HTBI primers and then a second-round multiplex PCR. TCRdb re-called the multiplex PCR reads with MiXCR, one entry per CDR3 protein. The sample contains 600,000 to 700,000 distinct CDR3 sequences, about 38% of which appear only once. Input material: peripheral blood. The receptors were sampled from an adult man with Graves' ophthalmopathy.

This clonotype was seen a handful of times. The chain combines TRBV10-3 with TRBJ1-4; 9 bases line up with TRBD1. CDR3 length equals 13 residues. Per the germline V gene, CDR1 is ENHRY and CDR2 is SYGVKD. V was pared by 6 bases and J by 6 bases, with 2 bases of the junction left unmatched. The chain's CDR3 is CAIRGQGDEKLFF. CDR3 sequence (DNA): TGTGCCATCAGGGGACAGGGAGATGAAAAACTGTTTTTT.

In this sample, this clonotype turned up many times. This chain links TRBV2 with TRBJ1-4; maybe TRBD1 (5 bases). There are 16 residues in the CDR3. The V end lost 6 bases, the J end lost 4 bases, and 18 bases lay between the germline ends. CDR1 SNHLY and CDR2 FYNNEI come from the germline V gene. The CDR3 reads CASSSLERGDNEKLFF. CDR3 nucleotides: TGTGCCAGCAGCTCGTTAGAGAGAGGGGATAATGAAAAACTGTTTTTT.